The 25 T cell receptor beta chains below were found in one sample sequenced in a study of blood T cell repertoires in COVID-19. Produced via immunoSEQ multiplex PCR; TCRdb's table is partial and in-frame only. The sample includes some 300,000 clones, 70% to 90% of them seen just once. Sequenced: peripheral blood. These receptors were collected from a woman aged 30 to 39 who had recovered from COVID-19.

A note on this clone: The sample carries other DNA sequences with the same CDR3. The rearrangement links TRBV7-2 to TRBJ2-7; D uncertain. V was clipped by 1 base and J by 0 bases, with 7 bases between them. The CDR3 covers 14 residues. Germline V gene sequence: CDR1 SGHTA, CDR2 FQGNSA. The CDR3 region is CASSLVVSSYEQYF. In nucleotides, the CDR3 is TGTGCCAGCAGCTTAGTCGTCAGCTCCTACGAGCAGTACTTC.

V gene TRBV7-9 combines with J gene TRBJ2-7, with D tentatively TRBD1 (5 bases). V lost 0 bases to trimming and J lost 6 bases, with 18 bases between them. The CDR3 length is 16 residues. CDR1 and CDR2 (germline): SEHNR, FQNEAQ (reference sequence). The CDR3 nucleotides are TGTGCCAGCAGCTTAGCGATCACAGGTCTGTCGGGCGAGCAGTACTTC. Translated, it gives CASSLAITGLSGEQYF.

The chain combines TRBV2 with TRBJ2-5; 7 nucleotides match TRBD1. The CDR3 length is 15 residues. Germline loops: CDR1 SNHLY, CDR2 FYNNEI. J lost 5 bases, V lost 6 bases, and 12 bases had no gene match. The CDR3 region is CASSARTGREETQYF. In DNA form, the CDR3 reads TGTGCCAGCAGCGCACGGACAGGAAGGGAGGAGACCCAGTACTTC.

The gene calls are TRBV5-4 and TRBJ2-3; 11 bases match TRBD1. The length of the CDR3 is 19 residues. The germline V gene has CDR1 SGHNT and CDR2 YYREEE (reference sequence). The J segment lost 5 bases and the V segment lost 3 bases, leaving 17 bases of the junction unmatched. The CDR3 DNA reads TGTGCCAGCAGCTCCACCTACTTCCCCGGGACAGGGGGGGGAGATACGCAGTATTTT. Its protein product is CASSSTYFPGTGGGDTQYF. Looking up the rest from reference TRBV5-4 and TRBJ2-3 gives the full variable domain: ETGVTQSPTHLIKTRGQQVTLRCSSQSGHNTVSWYQQALGQGPQFIFQYYREEENGRGNFPPRFSGLQFPNYSSELNVNALELDDSALYLCASSSTYFPGTGGGDTQYFGPGTRLTVL.

This chain joins TRBV19 and TRBJ1-2, with 7 nucleotides matching TRBD1. The CDR3 is 14 residues long. The J segment lost 3 bases and the V segment lost 4 bases, leaving 5 bases of the junction unmatched. The germline V gene has CDR1 LNHDA and CDR2 SQIVND (reference sequence). CDR3: CASSTGQVHYGYTF. The CDR3 DNA is TGTGCCAGTAGTACCGGACAGGTCCACTATGGCTACACCTTC.

The chain has TRBV6-6 and TRBJ2-7, with TRBD2 matching 7 bases. Trimming at V came to 2 bases and at J to 5 bases, leaving 3 bases not matched to a gene. The CDR3 is made up of 13 amino acids. Germline CDR1 and CDR2: MNHNY and SVGAGI (reference sequence). The CDR3 is CASSYHREDEQYF. The CDR3 bases are TGTGCCAGCAGTTACCACCGGGAGGACGAGCAGTACTTC.

The J gene is TRBJ2-3, the V gene TRBV7-2; the D gene is possibly TRBD2 (7 bases). Trimming cost V 10 bases and J 2 bases, with 19 bases left between them. This CDR3 spans 15 amino acids. Germline V gene lookup returns CDR1 SGHTA and CDR2 FQGNSA. CDR3 coding DNA: TGTGCCACCCGGTTAAGGGGGGGGCTCACAGATACGCAGTATTTT. Protein product: CATRLRGGLTDTQYF.

The J gene is TRBJ1-1, the V gene TRBV30; D is unclear. CDR1 GTSNPN and CDR2 SVGIG come from the germline V gene (reference sequence). V gave up 0 bases and J gave up 1 base, with 6 bases separating them. This CDR3 spans 13 amino acids. The CDR3 is CAWSVQQNTEAFF. In DNA, the CDR3 is TGTGCCTGGAGTGTACAACAGAACACTGAAGCTTTCTTT.

This rearrangement joins TRBV29-1 to TRBJ1-2; D may be TRBD1 (6 bases). Germline V gene sequence: CDR1 SQVTM, CDR2 ANQGSEA. V was clipped by 4 bases and J by 3 bases, with 9 bases between them. The CDR3 has 12 residues. The CDR3 here is CSVVPGDYGYTF. The CDR3, as DNA: TGCAGCGTTGTGCCAGGGGACTATGGCTACACCTTC.

The genes are TRBV28 and TRBJ1-2; possible D gene TRBD1, 6 bases. Germline assignment: CDR1 MDHEN and CDR2 SYDVKM. V was shortened by 3 bases and J by 5 bases, with 10 bases between the two germline ends. The CDR3 spans 13 residues. The CDR3 nucleotides are TGTGCCAGCAGTTTTGGACAGCTTTATGGCTACACCTTC. Translation gives CASSFGQLYGYTF.

This rearrangement joins TRBV5-4 to TRBJ2-5; no firm D call. The CDR3 extends over 17 amino acids. CDR1 SGHNT and CDR2 YYREEE come from the germline V gene (reference sequence). Trimming took off 0 bases at V and 2 bases at J, with 17 bases between the two ends. The DNA for the CDR3 is TGTGCCAGCAGCTTGGAACCGCCAGGATATGGTCAAGAGACCCAGTACTTC. As protein: CASSLEPPGYGQETQYF.

This clone was counted once. J is TRBJ1-5 and V is TRBV5-6, with TRBD1 matching 7 bases. Losses at the gene ends were 4 bases for V and 7 bases for J; bases not matched to a gene: 11. CDR1 and CDR2 (germline): SGHDT, YYEEEE. This CDR3 has 15 amino acids. The CDR3 spells CASSATGDTQQPQHF. CDR3 nucleotide sequence: TGTGCCAGCAGCGCTACAGGGGATACGCAGCAGCCCCAGCATTTT.

The chain links TRBV6-5 to TRBJ1-1, with 7 bases aligning to TRBD1. Per germline, CDR1 MNHEY and CDR2 SVGAGI. V shed 5 bases and J 2 bases; nucleotides not matched to a gene: 5. This CDR3 has 14 amino acids. The CDR3 nucleotides are TGTGCCAGCAGTCGAGGGGGCAGCAACACTGAAGCTTTCTTT. Residues: CASSRGGSNTEAFF.

The chain carries TRBV13 and TRBJ1-3; D is perhaps TRBD1 (5 bases). Germline CDR1 reads PRHDT; CDR2 reads FYEKMQ (reference sequence). Trimming left V 5 bases short and J 2 bases short, with 13 bases between. CDR3 length: 15 residues. CDR3 in DNA: TGTGCCAGCAGCCCCGGGGCGGGGGCTGGAAACACCATATATTTT. It yields the protein CASSPGAGAGNTIYF.

This clone came up once. The V gene is TRBV7-9, the J gene TRBJ2-3; TRBD2 matches at 10 bases. The CDR3 has 15 residues. The trim removed 5 bases at V and 1 base at J, leaving 3 bases unmatched. CDR1 is SEHNR, CDR2 FQNEAQ, per germline (reference sequence). CDR3 coding DNA: TGTGCCAGCAGCCCAACTAGCGGGGGCACAGATACGCAGTATTTT. Translation: CASSPTSGGTDTQYF.

This chain connects TRBV4-1 to TRBJ1-3; D not resolved. Germline assignment: CDR1 MGHRA and CDR2 YSYEKL. V was pared by 1 base and J by 2 bases, with 12 bases between. The CDR3 has 16 amino acids. Here the CDR3 reads CASSQVSARTGNTIYF. For the CDR3, the DNA is TGCGCCAGCAGCCAAGTATCCGCCAGGACTGGAAACACCATATATTTT.

V is TRBV7-2 and J is TRBJ1-2; 7 nucleotides match TRBD1. The CDR3 is made up of 14 amino acids. CDR1 and CDR2 from the germline V gene are SGHTA and FQGNSA. With V trimmed by 7 bases and J by 5 bases, 10 bases remained unmatched. CDR3 region: CASTRQGLGYGYTF. Written as DNA, the CDR3 is TGTGCCAGCACTAGACAGGGTTTGGGGTATGGCTACACCTTC.

The chain is built from TRBV23-1 and TRBJ2-1; D gene ambiguous. TRBV23-1 is labeled an ORF, and its function is uncertain. The CDR3 runs to 10 residues. The V end was cut by 7 bases, the J end by 8 bases, with 6 bases between. The CDR3 loop is CASNRYEQFF. The CDR3 nucleotides are TGCGCCAGCAACCGGTATGAGCAGTTCTTC.

CDR3 DNA sequence: TGTGCCAGCAGAGACTGGACAGAACGCCGTCAGCCCCAGCATTTT. Protein: CASRDWTERRQPQHF. The chain joins TRBV28 to TRBJ1-5; D is perhaps TRBD1 (6 bases). CDR3 size: 15 residues. In germline, CDR1 is MDHEN, CDR2 SYDVKM. V lost 6 bases, J lost 6 bases, and 18 bases lay in between.

The chain has TRBV24-1 and TRBJ2-7; TRBD1 is a possible D gene (6 bases). CDR1 KGHDR and CDR2 SFDVKD come from the germline V gene. This CDR3 spans 13 amino acids. V was clipped by 3 bases and J by 4 bases, with 9 bases between them. The CDR3 DNA reads TGTGCCACCAGTGATGCGGACAGATACGAGCAGTACTTC. Amino acid sequence: CATSDADRYEQYF.

The DNA for the CDR3 is TGTGCCAGCAGGCCCCACAGGGATGGAAACACCATATATTTT. It yields the protein CASRPHRDGNTIYF. This chain connects TRBV6-5 to TRBJ1-3; perhaps TRBD1 as D (6 bases). The CDR3 loop spans 14 amino acids. Germline loops: CDR1 MNHEY, CDR2 SVGAGI. With 6 bases removed from V and 3 bases from J, the gap between germline ends came to 12 bases.

This clone is a singleton in its sample. The V and J genes are TRBV4-3 and TRBJ2-1; weak D call: TRBD2 (5 bases). Germline V gene sequence: CDR1 LGHNA, CDR2 YSLEER. V was cut by 1 base and J by 0 bases, with 13 bases left in between. This CDR3 spans 17 amino acids. CDR3 DNA sequence: TGCGCCAGCAGCCAAGGGTCGAGACTAACCTCCTACAATGAGCAGTTCTTC. Amino acid sequence: CASSQGSRLTSYNEQFF.

This chain connects TRBV6-5 to TRBJ1-1, with D tentatively TRBD1 (6 bases). Germline CDR1 MNHEY, CDR2 SVGAGI. V gave up 2 bases and J gave up 0 bases, with 10 bases separating them. This CDR3 is 15 amino acids long. The CDR3 DNA sequence: TGTGCCAGCAGTTACACAGGGACGGTGAACACTGAAGCTTTCTTT. It is translated as CASSYTGTVNTEAFF.

The J gene is TRBJ1-1, the V gene TRBV5-1; tentatively, D is TRBD1 (5 bases). This CDR3 is 13 amino acids long. The V gene's germline CDR1 is SGHRS and CDR2 YFSETQ. The germline V and J ends were trimmed by 4 bases and 4 bases, with 11 bases remaining between them. The DNA for the CDR3 is TGCGCCAGCAGCCCCGGGGGGGGCACTGAAGCTTTCTTT. Encoded protein: CASSPGGGTEAFF.

This CDR3 reads CASSLGGQGFPYEQYF. The CDR3 nucleotides read TGTGCCAGCAGCTTAGGGGGACAGGGGTTCCCCTACGAGCAGTACTTC. The genes are TRBV7-8 and TRBJ2-7; 10 bases match TRBD1. V lost 1 base, J lost 2 bases, and 5 bases stayed unmatched. Germline CDR1 and CDR2: SGHVS and FQNEAQ. CDR3 length: 16 amino acids.